Listed below are T cell receptor beta chains from one sample, sequenced in a study of identifying expanded T cells in peripheral blood. TCRdb's table, derived via immunoSEQ multiplex PCR, lists solely in-frame clones and lacks some. The data contain around 85,000 clones, 75% to 90% of them singletons. The source material was blood. All receptors come from a person aged 18-70 years in good health. Both conserved end residues are part of each CDR3. The D gene is left open where the match is weak. Rows may omit the clone size; those that give it use once, few, many or a size class.

D gene	J gene	V gene	clone size	CDR3 DNA	CDR3 protein
-	TRBJ1-2	TRBV18	-	TGTGCCAGCTCACCCACGGGGGGCCTCTATGGCTACACCTTC	CASSPTGGLYGYTF
-	TRBJ2-2	TRBV11-2	-	TGTGCCAGCAGCTTGACAGGGAACACCGGGGAGCTGTTTTTT	CASSLTGNTGELFF
-	TRBJ1-3	TRBV9	-	TGTGCCAGCAGCGCGAATCAGGGAGATGGAAACACCATATATTTT	CASSANQGDGNTIYF
-	TRBJ2-7	TRBV10-3	-	TGTGCCATCAGTGAAGGAGTAGGCGAGCAGTACTTC	CAISEGVGEQYF
TRBD1	TRBJ1-3	TRBV5-1	-	TGCGCCAGCAGCTTGACGACAGGGCATGCAAACACCATATATTTT	CASSLTTGHANTIYF
-	TRBJ2-7	TRBV14	-	TGTGCCAGCAGCCAAGTAGGGCGGGGCGAGCAGTACTTC	CASSQVGRGEQYF
-	TRBJ1-2	TRBV6-6	once	TGTGCCAGCAGTTACCGACGGGGGGGCTATGGCTACACCTTC	CASSYRRGGYGYTF
-	TRBJ2-5	TRBV5-4	-	TGTGCCAGCAGCTTGAATCAGGGGATACAAGAGACCCAGTACTTC	CASSLNQGIQETQYF
-	TRBJ2-1	TRBV5-1	few	TGCGCCAGCAGCTCGGGATCCGTTCTACGGTCGTACAATGAGCAGTTCTTC	CASSSGSVLRSYNEQFF
-	TRBJ1-2	TRBV27	-	TGTGCCAGCAGTCCCGACCGGACAAACTATGGCTACACCTTC	CASSPDRTNYGYTF
-	TRBJ1-5	TRBV28	-	TGTGCCAGCAGCCGACCGGGGCAGGTGAATCAGCCCCAGCATTTT	CASSRPGQVNQPQHF
-	TRBJ1-5	TRBV4-1	-	TGCGCCAGCAGCCAATATCAGGGGACTCGGCAGCCCCAGCATTTT	CASSQYQGTRQPQHF
TRBD2	TRBJ2-5	TRBV7-2	few	TGTGCCAGCAGCCTTAGCGGGAGCCAAGAGACCCAGTACTTC	CASSLSGSQETQYF
-	TRBJ2-1	TRBV21-1	-	TGTGCCAGGACAGAGAACGACTACAATGAGCAGTTCTTC	CARTENDYNEQFF
-	TRBJ2-7	TRBV6-4	-	TGTGCCAGCAGTGGGCACACCAGGGATGGGAGCTCCTACGAGCAGTACTTC	CASSGHTRDGSSYEQYF
-	TRBJ2-5	TRBV5-6	-	TGTGCCAGCAGCTTGACGGCAGGGCAAGAGACCCAGTACTTC	CASSLTAGQETQYF
TRBD2	TRBJ2-1	TRBV7-8	-	TGTGCCAGCAGCTTAACACTAGCGGGGGACGGTGAGCAGTTCTTC	CASSLTLAGDGEQFF
-	TRBJ1-4	TRBV13	-	TGTGCCAGCAGCTTAGTTTCAGAGACAACTAATGAAAAACTGTTTTTT	CASSLVSETTNEKLFF
-	TRBJ2-7	TRBV4-1	-	TGCGCCAGCAGCCAAGATTGGGGGGCGGGCTTCTACGAGCAGTACTTC	CASSQDWGAGFYEQYF
TRBD2	TRBJ2-1	TRBV5-4	-	TGTGCCAGCAGCTTGGTTAGCGGGAGCCTAGGGGAGCAGTTCTTC	CASSLVSGSLGEQFF
-	TRBJ2-5	TRBV2	-	TGTGCCAGCAGTGTAGCGAATACAGAGACCCAGTACTTC	CASSVANTETQYF
-	TRBJ1-4	TRBV7-2	-	TGTGCCAGCTCCCCTGGCGGCAGGGAATTTAATGAAAAACTGTTTTTT	CASSPGGREFNEKLFF
-	TRBJ2-2	TRBV28	once	TGTGCCAGCAGTTTGGATGTATTGGATACCGGGGAGCTGTTTTTT	CASSLDVLDTGELFF
TRBD1	TRBJ1-2	TRBV6-1	-	TGTGCCAGCAGCCTATTACAGGGGGCCAAGGATGGCTACACCTTC	CASSLLQGAKDGYTF
-	TRBJ2-6	TRBV5-1	-	TGCGCCAGCAGCTTGGTACCGGGACGGGGCTCTGGGGCCAACGTCCTGACTTTC	CASSLVPGRGSGANVLTF
TRBD2	TRBJ2-2	TRBV9	once	TGTGCCAGCAGCGGAACTAGCGGGGGGGCCCCCGGGGAGCTGTTTTTT	CASSGTSGGAPGELFF
TRBD2	TRBJ2-2	TRBV5-1	-	TGCGCCAGCAGCCCCTCTGCGGGAGTCTCGAACACCGGGGAGCTGTTTTTT	CASSPSAGVSNTGELFF
-	TRBJ1-5	TRBV5-1	-	TGCGCCAGCAGCTTTACCGGAGGGATGAATCAGCCCCAGCATTTT	CASSFTGGMNQPQHF
-	TRBJ2-3	TRBV30	-	TGTGCCTGGAGTGTAAAGGGGGGCCCCCAGAAAGATACGCAGTATTTT	CAWSVKGGPQKDTQYF
TRBD1	TRBJ2-1	TRBV29-1	-	TGCAGCGCCGGACAGGGGGTCAATGAGCAGTTCTTC	CSAGQGVNEQFF
-	TRBJ2-6	TRBV7-2	once	TGTGCCAGCAGACAGAGGAACCTCTATTTCTCTGGGGCCAACGTCCTGACTTTC	CASRQRNLYFSGANVLTF
-	TRBJ1-2	TRBV11-2	few	TGTGCCAGCTCCCCTGAACACTATGGCTACACCTTC	CASSPEHYGYTF
TRBD1	TRBJ2-7	TRBV18	-	TGTGCCAGCTCACCCGGGACAGAGCGCTACGAGCAGTACTTC	CASSPGTERYEQYF
-	TRBJ2-7	TRBV25-1	few	TGTGCCAGCAGCGCGGTGAGGTCGGAGCAGTACTTC	CASSAVRSEQYF
-	TRBJ1-5	TRBV27	-	TGTGCCAGCAGTTTATCTTCGGGGGGGGGAGCGGGGCAGCCCCAGCATTTT	CASSLSSGGGAGQPQHF
TRBD1	TRBJ2-5	TRBV6-1	-	TGTGCCAGCAGTGATCGAAGAAGGGACAGGGGTTTAGAGACCCAGTACTTC	CASSDRRRDRGLETQYF
-	TRBJ2-7	TRBV19	-	TGTGCCAGTAGTATAAGGTTTGGAGATGAGAACTACGAGCAGTACTTC	CASSIRFGDENYEQYF
-	TRBJ2-7	TRBV20-1	-	TGCAGTGCCGTCCTCGAGGGATCGCAGTACTTC	CSAVLEGSQYF
-	TRBJ2-1	TRBV19	-	TGTGCCAGTAGTGACGACTGGAATGAGCAGTTCTTC	CASSDDWNEQFF
-	TRBJ2-7	TRBV25-1	-	TGTGCCAGCAGGAGGACCCCTACGAGTGAGCAGTACTTC	CASRRTPTSEQYF
-	TRBJ2-7	TRBV2	-	TGTGCCAGCAGTGGCGGGGCCCCCTACGAGCAGTACTTC	CASSGGAPYEQYF
-	TRBJ1-1	TRBV7-2	-	TGTGCCAGCAGCACTAGTGGTCTATCGAACACTGAAGCTTTCTTT	CASSTSGLSNTEAFF
TRBD1	TRBJ2-5	TRBV11-2	-	TGTGCCAGCAGCCGAGGACAGGTCCAAGAGACCCAGTACTTC	CASSRGQVQETQYF
TRBD1	TRBJ2-5	TRBV2	few	TGTGCCAGCAGTTTTGCAGGGGGAGAAGAGACCCAGTACTTC	CASSFAGGEETQYF
-	TRBJ2-5	TRBV13	-	TGTGCCAGCAGCTTATATCCCGGGGGCCAAGAGACCCAGTACTTC	CASSLYPGGQETQYF
-	TRBJ1-2	TRBV10-3	once	TGTGCCATCAGTGAGTCCTTGACTAACTATGGCTACACCTTC	CAISESLTNYGYTF
-	TRBJ2-2	TRBV7-2	-	TGTGCCAGCAGCTTAGGGCAGGGAGGAACCGGGGAGCTGTTTTTT	CASSLGQGGTGELFF
TRBD2	TRBJ2-1	TRBV2	-	TGTGCCAGCAGTCCCCTAGCGGGAGCCGGGGAGCAGTTCTTC	CASSPLAGAGEQFF
-	TRBJ2-5	TRBV7-6	-	TGTGCCAGCAGCTTGACTAACCAAGAGACCCAGTACTTC	CASSLTNQETQYF
TRBD1	TRBJ1-3	TRBV6-6	-	TGTGCCAGCAAGGGACAGGGCTCTGGAAACACCATATATTTT	CASKGQGSGNTIYF